This passage covers 29 T cell receptor beta chains from one sample sequenced in a study of CD8+ T cells in alopecia areata. cDNA reverse transcribed from extracted RNA served as the sequencing template. Assay: immunoSEQ multiplex PCR; the TCRdb copy retains only in-frame clones and omits some. The table records about 56,000 clones, about 96% of them present only once. This material consisted of CD8+ T cells sorted from blood, taken at week 0. Every receptor here comes from a human donor with alopecia areata.

The rearrangement uses TRBV10-2 and TRBJ2-1; the D call may be TRBD1 or TRBD2 (6 bases each). The germline gives CDR1 WSHSY, CDR2 SAAADI. The CDR3 is 15 amino acids. Between the trimmed V and J ends, which lost 0 bases and 8 bases, there was a span of 14 bases. The CDR3 DNA is TGCGCCAGCAGTGAGTCTGGGGGGCTGGTCGATGAGCAGTTCTTC. It encodes CASSESGGLVDEQFF.

The chain joins TRBV7-8 to TRBJ2-1; possible D gene TRBD2, 5 bases. Between the trimmed V and J ends, which lost 0 bases and 4 bases, there was a span of 16 bases. Germline CDR1 is SGHVS and CDR2 is FQNEAQ. This CDR3 spans 17 amino acids. CDR3 residues: CASSLALSSSIYNEQFF. DNA of the CDR3: TGTGCCAGCAGCTTAGCGCTATCTAGCTCTATTTACAATGAGCAGTTCTTC. The full variable domain, completed using reference TRBV7-8 and TRBJ2-1, is GAGVSQSPRYKVAKRGQDVALRCDPISGHVSLFWYQQALGQGPEFLTYFQNEAQLDKSGLPSDRFFAERPEGSVSTLKIQRTQQEDSAVYLCASSLALSSSIYNEQFFGPGTRLTVL.

Details on this clone: This sample also contains other DNA sequences that code for the same CDR3. V gene TRBV6-5 combines with J gene TRBJ2-7, with D possibly TRBD2 on 5 matching bases. V was shortened by 3 bases and J by 1 base, with 7 bases between the two germline ends. The CDR3 covers 13 residues. Germline CDR1 and CDR2: MNHEY and SVGAGI. The CDR3 is CASSYGGSYEQYF. CDR3 bases: TGTGCCAGCAGTTATGGCGGGTCCTACGAGCAGTACTTC.

The chain uses TRBV5-1 and TRBJ2-2; D might be TRBD1 (7 bases). V was cut by 2 bases and J by 2 bases, with 25 bases left in between. The germline V gene has CDR1 SGHRS and CDR2 YFSETQ. The CDR3 spans 20 residues. CDR3 loop: CASSLIPGQEGLRNTGELFF. In nucleotides, the CDR3 is TGCGCCAGCAGCTTAATCCCTGGACAGGAGGGGCTTCGCAACACCGGGGAGCTGTTTTTT. Full variable domain (missing parts from reference TRBV5-1 and TRBJ2-2): KAGVTQTPRYLIKTRGQQVTLSCSPISGHRSVSWYQQTPGQGLQFLFEYFSETQRNKGNFPGRFSGRQFSNSRSEMNVSTLELGDSALYLCASSLIPGQEGLRNTGELFFGEGSRLTVL.

The rearrangement links TRBV7-2 to TRBJ1-1; possible D gene TRBD1, 5 bases. The V and J ends lost 1 base and 8 bases respectively, with 11 bases between them. The length of the CDR3 is 13 residues. Germline V gives CDR1 SGHTA, CDR2 FQGNSA. For the CDR3, the DNA is TGTGCCAGCAGCTTAGTTTCAGGGACCGAAGCTTTCTTT. Protein sequence: CASSLVSGTEAFF.

The chain recombines TRBV7-6 with TRBJ1-6; D is uncertain. CDR1 SGHVS and CDR2 FNYEAQ come from the germline V gene. The CDR3 spans 14 residues. V lost 5 bases to trimming and J lost 6 bases, with 11 bases between them. The CDR3 sequence is CASSQRAGNSPLHF. CDR3 sequence (DNA): TGTGCCAGCAGCCAGCGGGCCGGTAATTCACCCCTCCACTTT.

The chain links TRBV6-5 to TRBJ1-2; 8 bases align to TRBD1. The V gene's germline CDR1 is MNHEY and CDR2 SVGAGI. This CDR3 has 14 residues. V was clipped by 0 bases and J by 8 bases; unmatched bases: 5. The chain's CDR3 is CASSYSTGVRGYTF. CDR3 DNA sequence: TGTGCCAGCAGTTACTCGACAGGGGTGAGGGGCTACACCTTC.

This sequence joins TRBV5-1 and TRBJ2-1; TRBD1 or TRBD2 may be the D gene (5 bases each). Germline loops: CDR1 SGHRS, CDR2 YFSETQ. The CDR3 length is 17 residues. Trimming shortened V by 2 bases and J by 2 bases, and 17 bases separated the two germline ends. The DNA for the CDR3 is TGCGCCAGCAGCTTCACCTCGGGGCGTTTGACCTACAATGAGCAGTTCTTC. Its protein product is CASSFTSGRLTYNEQFF.

CDR3 protein: CASSHSYNEQFF. The CDR3 DNA sequence: TGTGCCAGCAGCCACAGTTACAATGAGCAGTTCTTC. The chain is built from TRBV11-2 and TRBJ2-1; D gene ambiguous. The V end was cut by 5 bases, the J end by 4 bases, with 6 bases between. The CDR3 covers 12 residues. Germline V gene data show CDR1 as SGHAT and CDR2 as FQNNGV.

The J gene is TRBJ2-3, the V gene TRBV23-1; D uncertain. TRBV23-1 qualifies as an ORF whose function is uncertain. The CDR3 consists of 12 residues. V dropped 4 bases and J dropped 6 bases, with 8 bases sitting between them. Here the CDR3 reads CASSRPRDTQYF. CDR3 in DNA: TGCGCCAGCAGTCGGCCCAGGGATACGCAGTATTTT.

The genes are TRBV10-3 and TRBJ2-4; D perhaps matches TRBD2 (6 bases). Trimming stripped 6 bases from V and 7 bases from J, with 13 bases between. The CDR3 covers 13 residues. Germline loops: CDR1 ENHRY, CDR2 SYGVKD. This chain's CDR3 is CAISGGAENIQYF. CDR3 DNA sequence: TGTGCCATCAGCGGAGGGGCGGAGAACATTCAGTACTTC.

This chain uses TRBV2 with TRBJ2-7; 8 bases map to TRBD1. Trimming removed 4 bases from V and 7 bases from J; junction bases left unmatched: 9. Looked up from germline, CDR1 is SNHLY and CDR2 is FYNNEI. The CDR3 consists of 14 residues. CDR3 amino acids: CASSGRQGRREQYF. For the CDR3, the DNA is TGTGCCAGCAGTGGACGACAGGGGCGAAGGGAGCAGTACTTC.

The V and J genes are TRBV6-1 and TRBJ2-7, with unresolved D. The CDR3 covers 15 residues. Looked up from germline, CDR1 is MNHNS and CDR2 is SASEGT. Trimming took off 7 bases at V and 0 bases at J, with 16 bases between the two ends. The CDR3 loop reads CASTISGDSSYEQYF. In DNA form, the CDR3 reads TGTGCCAGCACCATTAGTGGGGATTCCTCCTACGAGCAGTACTTC.

On this clone itself: At one of its ends the junction is not consistent with the germline gene, which may arise from a read error. The chain links TRBV6-6 to TRBJ2-3, with TRBD2 as a possible D gene (5 bases). Germline CDR1 and CDR2: MNHNY and SVGAGI (reference sequence). The CDR3 runs to 13 residues. The CDR3 DNA reads as TGTGCCATCAGTGAGAAGGACTCTGATACGCAGTATTTT. Translation gives CAISEKDSDTQYF.

This chain joins TRBV2 and TRBJ2-2, with 8 bases aligning to TRBD2. The J segment lost 1 base and the V segment lost 3 bases, leaving 1 base of the junction unmatched. Per germline, CDR1 SNHLY and CDR2 FYNNEI. The CDR3 length is 15 residues. The CDR3 sequence: CASSERGVNTGELFF. The CDR3 nucleotides are TGTGCCAGCAGTGAGCGGGGGGTGAACACCGGGGAGCTGTTTTTT.

V usage is TRBV7-9 and J usage is TRBJ2-3; 7 positions agree with TRBD1. CDR1 and CDR2 from the germline V gene are SEHNR and FQNEAQ (reference sequence). V shed 5 bases, J shed 0 bases, and the junction held 8 bases outside the gene matches. This CDR3 is 16 amino acids long. CDR3 sequence: CASSPRDSSSTDTQYF. The CDR3 DNA reads as TGTGCCAGCAGCCCACGGGACAGCTCTAGCACAGATACGCAGTATTTT.

This sequence joins TRBV21-1 and TRBJ2-3; the D call TRBD2 from the table was never checked on the DNA. TRBV21-1 is tagged as a pseudogene. This CDR3 comprises 19 residues. CDR3: CASSLDKQQAGALTDTQYF. The CDR3 DNA reads as TGTGCCAGCAGTTTGGACAAGCAACAGGCGGGGGCCCTCACAGATACGCAGTATTTT.

The chain employs TRBV5-1 and TRBJ2-3, with 10 nucleotides matching TRBD1. The V segment lost 4 bases and the J segment 3 bases; nucleotides outside the gene matches: 5. Germline V gene data show CDR1 as SGHRS and CDR2 as YFSETQ. The CDR3 covers 15 residues. The DNA for the CDR3 is TGCGCCAGCAGCCCGGACAGGGGGTTAACAGATACGCAGTATTTT. It yields the protein CASSPDRGLTDTQYF. The whole variable domain, filled in from reference TRBV5-1 and TRBJ2-3, reads KAGVTQTPRYLIKTRGQQVTLSCSPISGHRSVSWYQQTPGQGLQFLFEYFSETQRNKGNFPGRFSGRQFSNSRSEMNVSTLELGDSALYLCASSPDRGLTDTQYFGPGTRLTVL.

DNA of the CDR3: TGCGCCAGCAGCCAAGGAGAGGTCGCGAACACCGGGGAGCTGTTTTTT. This translates into CASSQGEVANTGELFF. J is TRBJ2-2 and V is TRBV4-1, with D unclear. The germline gives CDR1 MGHRA, CDR2 YSYEKL. Trimming left V 1 base short and J 0 bases short, with 9 bases between. The CDR3 is 16 residues long.

The chain uses TRBV29-1 and TRBJ1-2; D is undetermined. The CDR3 contains 12 residues. The germline CDR1 and CDR2 sequences are SQVTM and ANQGSEA. V was shortened by 3 bases and J by 6 bases, with 11 bases between the two germline ends. The CDR3 DNA is TGCAGCGTTGATTCGGGGAACGATGGCTACACCTTC. It codes for CSVDSGNDGYTF.

This chain joins TRBV7-2 and TRBJ1-1; D gene ambiguous. Germline CDR1 SGHTA, CDR2 FQGNSA. The CDR3 extends over 12 amino acids. The V and J ends lost 5 bases and 3 bases respectively, with 7 bases between them. CDR3 bases: TGTGCCAGCAGCCCATCCTACACTGAAGCTTTCTTT. Amino acids: CASSPSYTEAFF.

The chain employs TRBV25-1 and TRBJ1-2; D is unresolved. CDR3 length equals 13 residues. Trimming removed 4 bases from V and 3 bases from J, with 9 bases in between. Germline V lookup: CDR1 MGHDK, CDR2 SYGVNS. In DNA, the CDR3 is TGTGCCAGCAGTGTCCACGGAGACTATGGCTACACCTTC. Translated, it gives CASSVHGDYGYTF.

The chain is built from TRBV4-3 and TRBJ2-3; 8 bases match TRBD2. The CDR3 spans 16 residues. After removal of 4 bases from V and 1 base from J, the junction contained 7 bases not matched to a gene. CDR1 is LGHNA and CDR2 is YSLEER in the germline V gene. DNA of the CDR3: TGCGCCAGCAGCCCACATTACGGGGGGGGCACAGATACGCAGTATTTT. This translates into CASSPHYGGGTDTQYF.

This chain links TRBV5-5 with TRBJ2-6; D is possibly TRBD1 (5 bases). The CDR3 is 18 residues long. Between the trimmed V and J ends, which lost 1 base and 1 base, there was a span of 15 bases. From germline, CDR1 is SGHKS and CDR2 YYEKEE (reference sequence). The CDR3 DNA sequence: TGTGCCAGCAGCTTGTATGCAGGGCTATCGTCTGGGGCCAACGTCCTGACTTTC. Protein sequence: CASSLYAGLSSGANVLTF. Supplemented by reference TRBV5-5 and TRBJ2-6, the full variable domain reads DAGVTQSPTHLIKTRGQQVTLRCSPISGHKSVSWYQQVLGQGPQFIFQYYEKEERGRGNFPDRFSARQFPNYSSELNVNALLLGDSALYLCASSLYAGLSSGANVLTFGAGSRLTVL.

The chain has TRBV5-1 and TRBJ2-1, with unresolved D. V was pared by 0 bases and J by 5 bases, with 6 bases between. The CDR3 is 13 residues long. The germline CDR1 and CDR2 sequences are SGHRS and YFSETQ. DNA of the CDR3: TGCGCCAGCAGCTTGGTACCCAACAATGAGCAGTTCTTC. Amino acids: CASSLVPNNEQFF.

The rearrangement joins TRBV2 to TRBJ1-4; D may be TRBD1 (5 bases). CDR1 is SNHLY, CDR2 FYNNEI, per germline. V gave up 1 base and J gave up 2 bases, with 11 bases separating them. This CDR3 region has 16 residues. CDR3 sequence (DNA): TGTGCCAGCAGTGAAGGTTTGGGGACCACTAATGAAAAACTGTTTTTT. Translating it yields CASSEGLGTTNEKLFF.

The chain combines TRBV7-9 with TRBJ2-7; 8 bases line up with TRBD1. CDR3 length equals 14 residues. Germline values: CDR1 SEHNR, CDR2 FQNEAQ (reference sequence). The ends lost 5 bases at V and 0 bases at J; junction bases unmatched: 3. Written as DNA, the CDR3 is TGTGCCAGCAGCCGGACAGGGCCCTCCTACGAGCAGTACTTC. As protein: CASSRTGPSYEQYF.

This rearrangement joins TRBV6-5 to TRBJ2-1; the D is unclear. Per germline, CDR1 MNHEY and CDR2 SVGAGI. This CDR3 contains 10 residues. V lost 2 bases and J 12 bases, leaving 5 bases between the germline ends. CDR3 DNA: TGTGCCAGCAGTTACCCAAGGCAGTTCTTC. It yields the protein CASSYPRQFF.

V is TRBV27 and J is TRBJ2-2, with TRBD1 identical over 10 bases. The V segment lost 6 bases and the J segment 7 bases; nucleotides outside the gene matches: 8. The CDR3 extends over 15 amino acids. Germline V gene sequence: CDR1 MNHEY, CDR2 SMNVEV (reference sequence). The CDR3 reads CASREGTGDGGELFF. The CDR3 nucleotides are TGTGCCAGCAGGGAGGGGACAGGGGATGGCGGGGAGCTGTTTTTT.